These T cell receptor beta chains were read from a single sample in a study of blood T cell repertoires in COVID-19. Method: immunoSEQ multiplex PCR; TCRdb's copy keeps in-frame clones and lacks some. The sample contains some 190,000 clones, roughly 85% of which appear only once. Input material: peripheral blood. These TCRs come from an elderly woman with acute or convalescent COVID-19. Each CDR3 is given with its conserved first and last residue. A D gene is named only where the DNA matches it firmly. Clone sizes are given selectively: once, few, many, or a class where the clone is expanded.

>TRBD1|14|TRBV6-2/TRBV6-3|TRBJ2-7|NA
TGTGCCAGCAGTTCGGGGACAGGGCCCAACGAGCAGTACTTC
CASSSGTGPNEQYF
>TRBD2|15|TRBV2|TRBJ2-3|NA
TGTGCCAGCAGGCAGGGACTAACAATCACAGATACGCAGTATTTT
CASRQGLTITDTQYF
>TRBD1|15|TRBV6-2/TRBV6-3|TRBJ1-1|NA
TGTGCCAGCAGTCCCGCGGACAGGGGTGGTACTGAAGCTTTCTTT
CASSPADRGGTEAFF
>NA|18|TRBV3-1/TRBV3-2|TRBJ2-4|once
TGTGCCAGCAGCCAAGATCTGGGAGCGGTAATTGCCAAAAACATTCAGTACTTC
CASSQDLGAVIAKNIQYF
>NA|15|TRBV7-9|TRBJ1-2|NA
TGTGCCAGCGCCCCGGCCAGGATCCTTAACTATGGCTACACCTTC
CASAPARILNYGYTF
>NA|13|TRBV2|TRBJ1-2|NA
TGTGCCAGCCGTAGACAGCCGAACTATGGCTACACCTTC
CASRRQPNYGYTF
>TRBD1|13|TRBV6-6|TRBJ1-5|NA
TGTGCCAGCAGCCTCGACAGGGAACAGCCCCAGCATTTT
CASSLDREQPQHF
>TRBD1|16|TRBV6-5|TRBJ1-6|NA
TGTGCCAGCAGTTATAAAGGGACAGGGGGAAATTCACCCCTCCACTTT
CASSYKGTGGNSPLHF
>TRBD1|16|TRBV9|TRBJ2-1|NA
TGTGCCAGCAGCCCCAGGACAGGGGGCAATAGGGATGAGCAGTTCTTC
CASSPRTGGNRDEQFF
>TRBD2|15|TRBV5-1|TRBJ2-7|NA
TGCGCCAGCAGCCCCCGGACTAGCGGGGCCTACGAGCAGTACTTC
CASSPRTSGAYEQYF
>NA|15|TRBV3-1/TRBV3-2|TRBJ2-1|NA
TGTGCCAGCAGCCAAGACCTTTATTCCTACAATGAGCAGTTCTTC
CASSQDLYSYNEQFF
>NA|13|TRBV29-1|TRBJ2-5|NA
TGCAGCGTTGCGACTGCCATGAGAGAGACCCAGTACTTC
CSVATAMRETQYF
>NA|14|TRBV19|TRBJ1-1|NA
TGTGCCAGTAGTCAGGGAGGTGGGAACACTGAAGCTTTCTTT
CASSQGGGNTEAFF
>TRBD2|16|TRBV28|TRBJ2-2|NA
TGTGCCAGCAGTTTCCCGGGACTACGGGGCACCGGGGAGCTGTTTTTT
CASSFPGLRGTGELFF
>TRBD2|13|TRBV6-2/TRBV6-3|TRBJ2-1|NA
TGTGCCAGCAGTTATAGGGCGGGAGGGCCAGGGTTCTTC
CASSYRAGGPGFF
>TRBD1|15|TRBV18|TRBJ1-5|NA
TGTGCCAGCTCACCGGGGACAGGGGCATTTCAGCCCCAGCATTTT
CASSPGTGAFQPQHF
>TRBD1|15|TRBV28|TRBJ1-5|NA
TGTGCCAGCAGCTCAGGACAGGGGGCCGGTCAGCCCCAGCATTTT
CASSSGQGAGQPQHF
>NA|13|TRBV9|TRBJ2-1|NA
TGTGCCAGCGGGCCGTCCTCCTACAATGAGCAGTTCTTC
CASGPSSYNEQFF
>TRBD2|20|TRBV18|TRBJ2-3|NA
TGTGCCAGCTCACCAGGACTAGCGGGATATATCCTTATCAGGACAGATACGCAGTATTTT
CASSPGLAGYILIRTDTQYF
>NA|15|TRBV18|TRBJ1-3|NA
TGTGCCAGCTCACCACGTCGGGTCTCTGGAAACACCATATATTTT
CASSPRRVSGNTIYF
>NA|13|TRBV7-9|TRBJ1-4|once
TGTGCCAGCAGTTTCCAGGGTAGTGAAAAACTGTTTTTT
CASSFQGSEKLFF
>TRBD1|15|TRBV6-5|TRBJ2-2|NA
TGTGCCAGCGGAAGGGACAGGGGGCGAACCGGGGAGCTGTTTTTT
CASGRDRGRTGELFF
>NA|14|TRBV7-2|TRBJ1-1|NA
TGTGCCAGCAGCTTAGGGACAGCCAACATTGAAGCTTTCTTT
CASSLGTANIEAFF
>NA|13|TRBV5-6|TRBJ1-1|NA
TGTGCCAGCACGCGTGAGGAGGACACTGAAGCTTTCTTT
CASTREEDTEAFF
>TRBD1|14|TRBV15|TRBJ1-4|NA
TGTGCCACCAGCTTAGGACAGGGGAGCGAAAAACTGTTTTTT
CATSLGQGSEKLFF
>NA|16|TRBV5-1|TRBJ2-6|NA
TGCGCCAGCAGCGAGCTCGGACTTTCTGGGGCCAACGTCCTGACTTTC
CASSELGLSGANVLTF
>TRBD1|13|TRBV29-1|TRBJ2-1|NA
TGCAGCGTCGGACAGGGGGCGTACAATGAGCAGTTCTTC
CSVGQGAYNEQFF
>NA|18|TRBV5-6|TRBJ1-2|NA
TGTGCCAGCAGCTTGCTTGAGGCGGTCTCACGGCCTAACTATGGCTACACCTTC
CASSLLEAVSRPNYGYTF
>TRBD1|17|TRBV5-5|TRBJ1-2|few
TGTGCCAGCAGCTTAGGGACAGCAAAGCTTATCCGCTATGGCTACACCTTC
CASSLGTAKLIRYGYTF
>NA|11|TRBV6-5|TRBJ1-2|NA
TGTGCCCGGAGGGAGTCCTATGGCTACACCTTC
CARRESYGYTF
>TRBD1|15|TRBV4-3|TRBJ2-1|NA
TGCGCCAGCAGCCGAGAGACAGGGGGCTGGAATGAGCAGTTCTTC
CASSRETGGWNEQFF
>NA|14|TRBV18|TRBJ2-3|NA
TGTGCCAGCTCACCAGGGCCGAGCACAGATACGCAGTATTTT
CASSPGPSTDTQYF
>NA|15|TRBV7-2|TRBJ1-3|NA
TGTGCCAGCAGCTTAACCGGGACAACTGGAAACACCATATATTTT
CASSLTGTTGNTIYF
>TRBD1|16|TRBV14|TRBJ2-3|NA
TGTGCCAGCAGCCGCACCGGGACAGTATACACAGATACGCAGTATTTT
CASSRTGTVYTDTQYF
>TRBD1|13|TRBV5-6|TRBJ1-2|NA
TGTGCCAGCGACGGGGACAGGAGCTATGGCTACACCTTC
CASDGDRSYGYTF